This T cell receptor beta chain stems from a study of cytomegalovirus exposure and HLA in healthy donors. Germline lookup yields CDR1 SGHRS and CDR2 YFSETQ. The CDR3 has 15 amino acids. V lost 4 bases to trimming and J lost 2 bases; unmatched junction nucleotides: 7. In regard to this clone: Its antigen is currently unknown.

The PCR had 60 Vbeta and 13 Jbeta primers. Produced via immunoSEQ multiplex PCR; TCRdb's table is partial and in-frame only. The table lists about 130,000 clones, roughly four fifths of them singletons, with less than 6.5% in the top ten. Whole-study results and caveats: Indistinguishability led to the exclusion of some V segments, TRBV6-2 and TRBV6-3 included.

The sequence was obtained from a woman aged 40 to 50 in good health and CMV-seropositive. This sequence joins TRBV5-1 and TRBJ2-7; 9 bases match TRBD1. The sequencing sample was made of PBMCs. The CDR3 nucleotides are TGCGCCAGCAGCCTCGGACAGGGGAACACCTACGAGCAGTACTTC. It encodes CASSLGQGNTYEQYF.